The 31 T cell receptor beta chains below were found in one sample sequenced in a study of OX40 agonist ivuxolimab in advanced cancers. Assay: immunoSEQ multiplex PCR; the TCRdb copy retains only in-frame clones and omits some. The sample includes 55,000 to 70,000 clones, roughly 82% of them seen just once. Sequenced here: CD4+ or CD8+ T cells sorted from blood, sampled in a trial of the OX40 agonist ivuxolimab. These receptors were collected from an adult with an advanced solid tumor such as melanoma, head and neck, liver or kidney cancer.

CDR3 residues: CASRRDGSNYGYTF. In nucleotides, the CDR3 is TGTGCCAGCCGGCGGGACGGATCAAACTATGGCTACACCTTC. The genes are TRBV18 and TRBJ1-2, with D maybe TRBD1 (5 bases). V was shortened by 8 bases and J by 2 bases, with 15 bases between the two germline ends. CDR3 size: 14 residues. CDR1 and CDR2 from the germline V gene are KGHSH and LQKENI.

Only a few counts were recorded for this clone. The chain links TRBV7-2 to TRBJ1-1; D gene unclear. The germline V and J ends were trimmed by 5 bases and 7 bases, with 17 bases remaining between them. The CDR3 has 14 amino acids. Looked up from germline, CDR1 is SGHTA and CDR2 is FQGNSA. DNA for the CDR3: TGTGCCAGCAGCCTCCGCCGAGACAAAGATGAAGCTTTCTTT. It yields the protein CASSLRRDKDEAFF.

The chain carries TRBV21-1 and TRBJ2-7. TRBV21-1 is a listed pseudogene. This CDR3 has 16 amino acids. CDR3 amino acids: CASSKIGRVARYEQYF. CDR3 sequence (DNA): TGTGCCAGCAGCAAAATAGGACGGGTCGCTAGGTACGAGCAGTACTTC.

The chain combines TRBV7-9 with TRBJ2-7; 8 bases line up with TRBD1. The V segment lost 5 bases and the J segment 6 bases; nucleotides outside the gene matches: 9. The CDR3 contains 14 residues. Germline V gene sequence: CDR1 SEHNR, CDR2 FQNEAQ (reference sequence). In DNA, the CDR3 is TGTGCCAGCAGCAGATTCAGGGGGCGAGGCGAGCAGTACTTC. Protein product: CASSRFRGRGEQYF.

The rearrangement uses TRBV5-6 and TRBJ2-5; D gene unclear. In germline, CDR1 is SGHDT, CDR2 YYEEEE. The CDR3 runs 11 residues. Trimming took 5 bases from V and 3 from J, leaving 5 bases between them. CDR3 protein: CASSIEETQYF. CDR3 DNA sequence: TGTGCCAGCAGTATTGAAGAGACCCAGTACTTC.

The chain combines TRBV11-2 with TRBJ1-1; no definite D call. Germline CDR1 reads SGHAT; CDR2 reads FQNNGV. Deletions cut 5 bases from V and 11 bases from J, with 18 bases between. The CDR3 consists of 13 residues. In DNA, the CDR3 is TGTGCCAGCAGCCCAGGTTTGCCCCCCGGGGCTTTCTTT. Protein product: CASSPGLPPGAFF.

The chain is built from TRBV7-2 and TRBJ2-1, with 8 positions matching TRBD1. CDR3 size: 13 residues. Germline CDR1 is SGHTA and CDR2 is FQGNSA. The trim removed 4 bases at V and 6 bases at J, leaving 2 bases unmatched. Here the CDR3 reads CASSSDRGNEQFF. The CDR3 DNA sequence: TGTGCCAGCAGCTCCGACAGGGGCAATGAGCAGTTCTTC.

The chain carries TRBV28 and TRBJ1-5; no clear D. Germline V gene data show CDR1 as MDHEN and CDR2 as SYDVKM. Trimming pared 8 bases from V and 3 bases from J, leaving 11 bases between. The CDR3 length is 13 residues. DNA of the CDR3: TGTGCCAGCGGAGGGAATTTCAATCAGCCCCAGCATTTT. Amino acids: CASGGNFNQPQHF.

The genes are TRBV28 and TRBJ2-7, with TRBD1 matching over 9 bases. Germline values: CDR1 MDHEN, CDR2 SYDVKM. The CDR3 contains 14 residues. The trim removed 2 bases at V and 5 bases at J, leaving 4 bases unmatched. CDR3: CASSLSGTGHEQYF. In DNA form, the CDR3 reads TGTGCCAGCAGTTTAAGCGGGACAGGGCACGAGCAGTACTTC.

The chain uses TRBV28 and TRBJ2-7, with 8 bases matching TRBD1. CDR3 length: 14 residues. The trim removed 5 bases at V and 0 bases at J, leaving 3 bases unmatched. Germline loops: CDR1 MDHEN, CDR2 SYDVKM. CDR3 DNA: TGTGCCAGCAGTACCGGACAGGGCTCCTACGAGCAGTACTTC. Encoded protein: CASSTGQGSYEQYF.

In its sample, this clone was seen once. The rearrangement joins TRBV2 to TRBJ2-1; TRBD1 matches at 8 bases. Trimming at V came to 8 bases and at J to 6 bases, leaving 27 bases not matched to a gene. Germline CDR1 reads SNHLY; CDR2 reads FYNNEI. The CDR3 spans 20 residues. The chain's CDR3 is CASLLGQGGWSTIRGNEQFF. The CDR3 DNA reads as TGTGCCAGCTTGCTCGGACAGGGAGGTTGGTCAACTATCAGAGGCAATGAGCAGTTCTTC.

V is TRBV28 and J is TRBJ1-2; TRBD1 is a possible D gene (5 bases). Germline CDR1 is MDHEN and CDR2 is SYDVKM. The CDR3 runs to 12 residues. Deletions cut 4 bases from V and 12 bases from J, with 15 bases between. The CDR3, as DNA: TGTGCCAGCAGTTCCAGAGGGGCCCGGGACACCTTC. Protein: CASSSRGARDTF.

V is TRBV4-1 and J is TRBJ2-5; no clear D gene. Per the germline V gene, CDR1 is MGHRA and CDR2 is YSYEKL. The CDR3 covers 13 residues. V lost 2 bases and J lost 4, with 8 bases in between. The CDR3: CASSQIYLETQYF. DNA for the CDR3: TGCGCCAGCAGCCAAATATACTTAGAGACCCAGTACTTC.

The CDR3 DNA reads TGTGCCAGCAGCTTAGATGGTGTGACGAACAGAGCCCCTGGGTCTTTCTTT. As protein: CASSLDGVTNRAPGSFF. V is TRBV7-2 and J is TRBJ1-1; no definite D call. The CDR3 sequence is 17 residues long. CDR1 is SGHTA and CDR2 is FQGNSA in the germline V gene. V was cut by 1 base and J by 12 bases, with 27 bases left in between.

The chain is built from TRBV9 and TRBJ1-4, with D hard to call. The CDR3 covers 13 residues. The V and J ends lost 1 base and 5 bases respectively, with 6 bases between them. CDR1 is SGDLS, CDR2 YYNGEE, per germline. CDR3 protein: CASSVSGNEKLFF. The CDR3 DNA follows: TGTGCCAGCAGCGTATCGGGGAATGAAAAACTGTTTTTT.

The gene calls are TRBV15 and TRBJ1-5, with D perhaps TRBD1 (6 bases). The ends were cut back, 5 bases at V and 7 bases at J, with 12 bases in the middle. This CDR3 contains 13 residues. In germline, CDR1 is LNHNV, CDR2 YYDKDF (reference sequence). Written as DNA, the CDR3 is TGTGCCACCAGCGCCAGACAGGAGCAGCCCCAGCATTTT. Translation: CATSARQEQPQHF.

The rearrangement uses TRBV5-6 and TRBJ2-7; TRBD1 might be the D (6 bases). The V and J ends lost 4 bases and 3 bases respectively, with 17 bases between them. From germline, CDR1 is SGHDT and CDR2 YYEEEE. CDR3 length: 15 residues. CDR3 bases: TGTGCCAGCAGCCCACAGGGCTCCCTCGTCTACGAGCAGTACTTC. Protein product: CASSPQGSLVYEQYF.

As DNA, the CDR3 is TGTGCCAGCAGTTTGTCTCCTTCGGTTCCGGATGGCTACACCTTC. It translates to CASSLSPSVPDGYTF. The chain links TRBV27 to TRBJ1-2; no firm D call. The germline CDR1 and CDR2 sequences are MNHEY and SMNVEV (reference sequence). The CDR3 is 15 amino acids. V was shortened by 3 bases and J by 6 bases, with 17 bases between the two germline ends.

CDR3 sequence (DNA): TGCGCCAGCAGCCCGGGGGAGGGTAGTGAAAAACTGTTTTTT. Translation gives CASSPGEGSEKLFF. This chain joins TRBV5-1 and TRBJ1-4; a weak D match, TRBD1 (5 bases). The CDR3 has 14 amino acids. V was pared by 4 bases and J by 7 bases, with 14 bases between. Germline CDR1 SGHRS, CDR2 YFSETQ.

CDR3 bases: TGTGCCAGCAGCTTAGCGTTGGGGGGACACCCCTACGAGCAGTACTTC. This codes for CASSLALGGHPYEQYF. The gene calls are TRBV11-1 and TRBJ2-7, with D tentatively TRBD1 or TRBD2 (6 bases each). Trimming pared 0 bases from V and 2 bases from J, leaving 14 bases between. Germline assignment: CDR1 SGHAT and CDR2 FQDESV (reference sequence). CDR3 size: 16 residues.

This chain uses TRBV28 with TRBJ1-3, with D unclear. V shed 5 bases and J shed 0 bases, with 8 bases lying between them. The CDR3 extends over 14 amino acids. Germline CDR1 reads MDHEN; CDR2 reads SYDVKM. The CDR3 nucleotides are TGTGCCAGCAGTATGGGGTACTCTGGAAACACCATATATTTT. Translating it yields CASSMGYSGNTIYF.

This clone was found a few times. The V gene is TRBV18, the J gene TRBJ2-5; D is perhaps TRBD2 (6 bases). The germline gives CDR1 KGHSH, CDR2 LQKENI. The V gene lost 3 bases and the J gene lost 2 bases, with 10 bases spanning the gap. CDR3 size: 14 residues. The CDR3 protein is CASSPGRPQETQYF. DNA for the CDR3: TGTGCCAGCTCACCCGGGAGACCTCAAGAGACCCAGTACTTC.

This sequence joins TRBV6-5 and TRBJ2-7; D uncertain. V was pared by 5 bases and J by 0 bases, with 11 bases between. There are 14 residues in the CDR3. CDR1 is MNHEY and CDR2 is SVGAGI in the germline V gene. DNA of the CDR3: TGTGCCAGCAGTCAGGTCTGGAGCTCCTACGAGCAGTACTTC. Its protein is CASSQVWSSYEQYF.

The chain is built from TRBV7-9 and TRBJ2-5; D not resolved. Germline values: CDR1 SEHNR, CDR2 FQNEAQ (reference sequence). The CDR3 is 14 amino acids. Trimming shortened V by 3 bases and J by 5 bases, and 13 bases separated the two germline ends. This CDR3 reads CASSFSERGETQYF. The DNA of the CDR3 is TGTGCCAGCAGCTTTTCTGAACGTGGCGAGACCCAGTACTTC.

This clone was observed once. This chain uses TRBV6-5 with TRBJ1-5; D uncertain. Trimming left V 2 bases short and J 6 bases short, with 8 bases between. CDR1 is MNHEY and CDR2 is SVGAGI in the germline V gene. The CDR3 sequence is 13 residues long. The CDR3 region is CASSYEGTQPQHF. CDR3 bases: TGTGCCAGCAGTTACGAGGGTACTCAGCCCCAGCATTTT.

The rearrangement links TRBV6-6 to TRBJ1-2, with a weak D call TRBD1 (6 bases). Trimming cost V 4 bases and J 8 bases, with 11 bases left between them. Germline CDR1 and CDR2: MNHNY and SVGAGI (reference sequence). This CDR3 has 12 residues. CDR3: CASSSQGSGYTF. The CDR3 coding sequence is TGTGCCAGCAGTTCACAGGGCAGCGGCTACACCTTC.

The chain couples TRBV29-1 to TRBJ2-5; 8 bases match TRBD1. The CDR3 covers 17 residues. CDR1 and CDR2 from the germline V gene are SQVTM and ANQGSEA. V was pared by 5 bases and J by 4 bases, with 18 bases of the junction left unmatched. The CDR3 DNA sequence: TGCAGCGTTTGGGGGACAGGAGCCCTCGCGATGAGAGAGACCCAGTACTTC. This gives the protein CSVWGTGALAMRETQYF.

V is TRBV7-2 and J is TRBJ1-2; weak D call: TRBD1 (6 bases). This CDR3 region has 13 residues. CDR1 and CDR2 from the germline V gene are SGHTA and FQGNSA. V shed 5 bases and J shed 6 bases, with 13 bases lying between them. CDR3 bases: TGTGCCAGCAGCCCACATCGGACAGATGGCTACACCTTC. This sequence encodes CASSPHRTDGYTF.

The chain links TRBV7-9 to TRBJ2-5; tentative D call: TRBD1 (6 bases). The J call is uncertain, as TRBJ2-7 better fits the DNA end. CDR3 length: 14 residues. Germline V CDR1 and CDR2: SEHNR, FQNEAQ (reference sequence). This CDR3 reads CASSAGATSYEQYF. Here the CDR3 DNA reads TGTGCCAGCAGCGCAGGGGCAACCTCCTACGAGCAGTACTTC.

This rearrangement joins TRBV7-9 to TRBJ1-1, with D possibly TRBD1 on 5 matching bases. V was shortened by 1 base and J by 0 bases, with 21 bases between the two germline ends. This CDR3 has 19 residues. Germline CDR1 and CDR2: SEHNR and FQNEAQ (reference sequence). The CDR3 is CASSLVGRGTTFMNTEAFF. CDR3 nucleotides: TGTGCCAGCAGCTTAGTTGGTAGGGGAACCACCTTCATGAACACTGAAGCTTTCTTT.

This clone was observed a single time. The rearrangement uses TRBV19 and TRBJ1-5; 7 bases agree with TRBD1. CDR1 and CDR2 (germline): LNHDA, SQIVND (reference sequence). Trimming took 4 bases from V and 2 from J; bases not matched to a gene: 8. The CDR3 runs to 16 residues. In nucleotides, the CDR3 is TGTGCCAGTAGTAGATCCTACGACAGGGGCAATCAGCCCCAGCATTTT. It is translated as CASSRSYDRGNQPQHF.